A single T cell receptor beta chain is shown here with its context. This clone's antigen is unknown. One end of the junction varies from germline; a read error may be responsible. RNA was isolated from bulk unsorted tissue, and RNA quality was assessed with a NanoDrop ND-1000 and an Agilent 2100. The normal lung samples consisted of distant non-tumor tissue collected more than 3 cm from the tumor edge. The donors were newly diagnosed lung cancer patients admitted for thoracic surgery in China from August to November 2014 who had not received prior chemotherapy. Anyone who had undergone radiotherapy or chemotherapy before, or who had another cancer at the same time, was left out of the study. Pieces of surgical tissue measuring about 1-2.2 cm3 were kept in RNAlater solution and stored at -80 degrees C until use. The source of the sample is a study of tumor and adjacent non-tumor tissue in lung cancer (dated by TCRdb to 2016 to 2018). Concerning the study at large: The cohort included around twelve adenocarcinoma, a couple of squamous cell carcinoma and 1 small cell lung cancer patients. Ages among the roughly 15 patients ranged from about 31 to 80 years, there were around 10 men and 5 women, and disease was at TNM stage I to III. Around 31 paired specimens, one tumor and one normal lung sample per patient, were profiled by TCRbeta CDR3 sequencing. The study compared bulk TCRbeta repertoires from lung tumor tissue and matched distant non-tumor lung tissue of some 16 lung cancer patients. Sequencing generated a total of approximately 130 million productive TCRbeta reads, averaging around 4 million reads per sample.

Library creation used multiplex PCR. TCRdb records Illumina HiSeq 2500 as the sequencer. TCRbeta libraries were built by three rounds of nested PCR using primers (Table S4), following protocols modified from ARM-PCR. Before sequencing, PCR products of 200-500 bp were excised from the gel and purified with the QIAquick gel extraction kit. Under the source paper's analysis protocol: Trimmomatic was used to clean the reads, FLASH merged the cleaned reads into complete CDR3 sequences, and MiTCR assigned the sequences to V(D)J germline segments. Clonal diversity was computed as the inverse Simpson's index with VDJtools. A read counted as productive if the sequence was in-frame and lacked a premature stop codon. TCRdb reprocessing: public reads trimmed at Q25 with fastp, clones called with MiXCR, in-frame beta chains kept. Each entry merges the rows of one CDR3 protein and shows their most common DNA and genes. TCRdb's processing, not the authors', yielded these V and J calls. The sample records 60,000 to 85,000 distinct CDR3 sequences, approximately 82% of which are singletons. The ten largest clones represent approximately 40% of the sample.

The CDR3 numbers 11 residues from cysteine through phenylalanine. Just CDR3 DNA is preserved here, 33 bases in frame from base 1. The germline V gene sets CDR1 to SNHLY and CDR2 to FYNNEI. Beyond this particular receptor, the publication reports: The cohort had only about 16 patients, and the authors noted that larger samples and more detailed clinical data are needed. Because peripheral blood was not sequenced, the blood TCRbeta repertoires of the lung cancer patients in the study went unexamined. Tumor tissue showed significantly higher TCR diversity (inverse Simpson) than normal lung tissue, at about 400 vs 150 (P = 0.0075, Mann-Whitney U test). Younger patients had significantly higher TCR diversity, and higher tumor TCR diversity was associated with shorter overall and disease-free survival. Neither the sequencing platform nor unique molecular identifiers are mentioned in the methods. The top 100 clones made up a significantly larger cumulative share of the repertoire in normal lung than in tumor tissue.

This clonotype was obtained from a man between 65 and 85 years old with non-small cell lung cancer. The sample was distant non-tumor lung tissue. Here the chain combines TRBV2 and TRBJ2-5; TRBD1 is a weak D gene call, 5 bases matching. CDR3 reads: CTSRVAEAQYF. The sequence in DNA is TGTACCAGCAGGGTAGCTGAGGCCCAGTACTTC.